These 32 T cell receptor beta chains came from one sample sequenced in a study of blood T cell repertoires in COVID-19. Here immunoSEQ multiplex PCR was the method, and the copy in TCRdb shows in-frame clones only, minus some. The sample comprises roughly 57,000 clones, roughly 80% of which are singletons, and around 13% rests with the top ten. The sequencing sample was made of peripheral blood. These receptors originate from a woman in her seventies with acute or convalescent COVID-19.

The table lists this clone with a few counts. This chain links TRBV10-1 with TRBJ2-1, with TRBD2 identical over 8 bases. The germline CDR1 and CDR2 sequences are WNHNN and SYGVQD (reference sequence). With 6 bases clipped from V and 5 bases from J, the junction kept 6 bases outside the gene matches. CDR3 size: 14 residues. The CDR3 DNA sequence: TGCGCCAGCAGCCAGCGGGGGACCCACAATGAGCAGTTCTTC. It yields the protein CASSQRGTHNEQFF.

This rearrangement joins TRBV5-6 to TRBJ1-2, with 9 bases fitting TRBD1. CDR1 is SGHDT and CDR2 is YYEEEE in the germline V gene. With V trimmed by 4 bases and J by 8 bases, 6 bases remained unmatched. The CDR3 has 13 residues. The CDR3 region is CASSITGGVGYTF. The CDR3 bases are TGTGCCAGCAGCATTACAGGGGGCGTCGGCTACACCTTC.

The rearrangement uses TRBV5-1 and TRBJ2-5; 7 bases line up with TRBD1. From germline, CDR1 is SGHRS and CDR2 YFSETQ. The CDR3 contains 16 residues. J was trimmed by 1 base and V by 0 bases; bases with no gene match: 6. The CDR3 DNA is TGCGCCAGCAGCTTGGGACCTGGGACAGCCCAAGAGACCCAGTACTTC. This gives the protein CASSLGPGTAQETQYF.

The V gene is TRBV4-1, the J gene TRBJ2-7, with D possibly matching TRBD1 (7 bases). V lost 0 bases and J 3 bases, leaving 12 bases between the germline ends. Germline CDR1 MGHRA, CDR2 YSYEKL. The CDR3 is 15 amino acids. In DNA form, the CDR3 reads TGCGCCAGCAGCCAAGATCGGAGGGGGCACTACGAGCAGTACGTC. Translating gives CASSQDRRGHYEQYV.

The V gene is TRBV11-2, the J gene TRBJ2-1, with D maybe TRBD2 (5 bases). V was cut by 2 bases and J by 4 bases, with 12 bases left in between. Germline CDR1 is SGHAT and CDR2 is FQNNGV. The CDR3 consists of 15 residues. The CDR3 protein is CASSLRGSEYNEQFF. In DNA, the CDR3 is TGTGCCAGCAGCTTAAGAGGGAGTGAGTACAATGAGCAGTTCTTC.

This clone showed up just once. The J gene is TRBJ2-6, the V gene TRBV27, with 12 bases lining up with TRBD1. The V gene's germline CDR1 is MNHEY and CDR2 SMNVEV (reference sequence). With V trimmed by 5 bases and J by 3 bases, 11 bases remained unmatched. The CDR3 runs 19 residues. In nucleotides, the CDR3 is TGTGCCAGCAGTGGGGGACAGGGGGCTTTCTGGAGTGGGGCCAACGTCCTGACTTTC. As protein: CASSGGQGAFWSGANVLTF.

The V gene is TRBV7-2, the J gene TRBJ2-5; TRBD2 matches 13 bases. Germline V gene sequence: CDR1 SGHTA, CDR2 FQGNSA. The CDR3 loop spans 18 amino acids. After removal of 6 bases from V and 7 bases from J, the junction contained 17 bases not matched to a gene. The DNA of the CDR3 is TGTGCCAGCAGTGCTGGCCCGACTAGCGGGGGGTCGACCGGGACCCAGTACTTC. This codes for CASSAGPTSGGSTGTQYF.

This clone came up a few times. Here the CDR3 DNA reads TGTGCCAGCAGCCTGACGGGACTCAGGGGCTACACCTTC. Its protein is CASSLTGLRGYTF. The rearrangement joins TRBV3-1 (or the pseudogene TRBV3-2) to TRBJ1-2; TRBD1 is a possible D gene (5 bases). V lost 4 bases and J 8 bases, leaving 14 bases between the germline ends. Germline V gene data show CDR1 as LGHDT and CDR2 as YNNKEL (reference sequence). This CDR3 is built from 13 residues.

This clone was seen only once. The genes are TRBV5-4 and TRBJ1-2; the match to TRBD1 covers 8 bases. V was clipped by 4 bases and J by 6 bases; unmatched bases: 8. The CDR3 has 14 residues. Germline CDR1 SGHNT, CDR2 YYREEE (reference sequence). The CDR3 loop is CASSLRDRFNGYTF. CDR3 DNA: TGTGCCAGCAGCCTCCGGGACAGGTTCAATGGCTACACCTTC.

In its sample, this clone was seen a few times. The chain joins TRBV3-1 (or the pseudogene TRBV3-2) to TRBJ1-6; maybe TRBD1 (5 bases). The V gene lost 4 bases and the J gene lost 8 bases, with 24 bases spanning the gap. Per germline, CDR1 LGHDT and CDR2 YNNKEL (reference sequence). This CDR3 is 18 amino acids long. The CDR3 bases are TGTGCCAGCAGCCCTAGTTGGGGAGACTCCCCGGGGGATTCACCCCTCCACTTT. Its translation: CASSPSWGDSPGDSPLHF.

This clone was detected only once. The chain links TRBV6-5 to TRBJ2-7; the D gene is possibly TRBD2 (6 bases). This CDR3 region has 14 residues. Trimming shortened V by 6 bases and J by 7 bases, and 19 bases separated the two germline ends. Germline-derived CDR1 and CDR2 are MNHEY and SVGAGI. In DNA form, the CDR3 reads TGTGCCAGCAGCCCCGGACCCATCGCGGGGGAGCAGTACTTC. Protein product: CASSPGPIAGEQYF.

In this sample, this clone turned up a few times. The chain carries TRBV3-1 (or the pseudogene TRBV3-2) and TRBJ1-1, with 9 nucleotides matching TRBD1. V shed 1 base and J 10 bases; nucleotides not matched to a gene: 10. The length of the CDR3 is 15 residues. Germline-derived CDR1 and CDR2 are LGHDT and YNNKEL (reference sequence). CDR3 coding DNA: TGTGCCAGCAGCCAAGGGGACAGGGCTACCTCAGGAGCTTTCTTT. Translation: CASSQGDRATSGAFF.

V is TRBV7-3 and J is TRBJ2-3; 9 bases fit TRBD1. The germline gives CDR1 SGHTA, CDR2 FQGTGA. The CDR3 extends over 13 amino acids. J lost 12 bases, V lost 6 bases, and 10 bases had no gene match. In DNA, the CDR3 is TGTGCCAGCAGTCGGGACAGGGATAACCTACAGTATTTT. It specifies CASSRDRDNLQYF.

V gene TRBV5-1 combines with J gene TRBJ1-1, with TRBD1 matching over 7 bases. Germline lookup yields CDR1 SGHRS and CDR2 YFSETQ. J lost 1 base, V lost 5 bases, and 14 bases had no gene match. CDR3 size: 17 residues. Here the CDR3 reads CASSPGDRGLGNTEAFF. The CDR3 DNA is TGCGCCAGCAGTCCAGGTGATAGGGGGCTAGGGAACACTGAAGCTTTCTTT.

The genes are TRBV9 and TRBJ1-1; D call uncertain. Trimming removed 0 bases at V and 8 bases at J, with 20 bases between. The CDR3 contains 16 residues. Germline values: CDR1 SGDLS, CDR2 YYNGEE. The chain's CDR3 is CASSVDPLDLAGEAFF. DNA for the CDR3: TGTGCCAGCAGCGTAGATCCCCTGGACCTAGCCGGGGAAGCTTTCTTT.

The CDR3 bases are TGTGCCAGCAGTTTAGGAGGGCTGACCCAGCATTTT. Translating it yields CASSLGGLTQHF. The V gene is TRBV12-3 or TRBV12-4, the J gene TRBJ1-5; D gene uncertain. The V and J ends lost 1 base and 11 bases respectively, with 9 bases between them. This CDR3 has 12 amino acids.

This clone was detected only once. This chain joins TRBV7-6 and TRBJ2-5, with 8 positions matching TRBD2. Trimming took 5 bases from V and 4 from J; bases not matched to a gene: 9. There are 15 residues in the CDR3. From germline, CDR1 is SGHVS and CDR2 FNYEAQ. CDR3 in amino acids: CASSQVSGGGETQYF. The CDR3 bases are TGTGCCAGCAGCCAAGTCAGCGGGGGAGGAGAGACCCAGTACTTC.

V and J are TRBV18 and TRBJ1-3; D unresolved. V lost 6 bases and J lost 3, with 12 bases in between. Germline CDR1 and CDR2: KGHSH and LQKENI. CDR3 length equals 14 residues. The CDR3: CASSNPGDGNTIYF. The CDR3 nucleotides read TGTGCCAGCTCGAATCCCGGGGATGGAAACACCATATATTTT.

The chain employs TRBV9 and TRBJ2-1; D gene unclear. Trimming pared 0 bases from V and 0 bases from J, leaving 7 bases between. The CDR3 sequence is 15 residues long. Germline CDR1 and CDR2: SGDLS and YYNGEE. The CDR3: CASSVAPSSYNEQFF. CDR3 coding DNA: TGTGCCAGCAGCGTAGCGCCTAGCTCCTACAATGAGCAGTTCTTC.

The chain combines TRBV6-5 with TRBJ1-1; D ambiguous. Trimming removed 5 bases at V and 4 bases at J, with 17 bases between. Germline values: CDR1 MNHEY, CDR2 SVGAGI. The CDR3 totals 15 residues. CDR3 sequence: CASSPSPRVSTEAFF. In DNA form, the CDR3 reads TGTGCCAGCAGTCCATCCCCGCGGGTTAGCACTGAAGCTTTCTTT.

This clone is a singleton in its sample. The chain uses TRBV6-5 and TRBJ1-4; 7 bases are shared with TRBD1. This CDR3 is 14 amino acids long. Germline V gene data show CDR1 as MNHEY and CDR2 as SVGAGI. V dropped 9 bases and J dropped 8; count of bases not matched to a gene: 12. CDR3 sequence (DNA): TGTGCCAGTTCGACAGGGAATGGAAAGGAAAAACTGTTTTTT. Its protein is CASSTGNGKEKLFF.

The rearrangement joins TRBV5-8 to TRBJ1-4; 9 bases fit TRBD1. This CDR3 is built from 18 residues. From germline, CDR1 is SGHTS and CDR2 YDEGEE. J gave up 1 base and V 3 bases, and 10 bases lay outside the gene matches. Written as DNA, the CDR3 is TGTGCCAGCAGCTCGTCCGGGACAGGGCCATTAACTAATGAAAAACTGTTTTTT. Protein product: CASSSSGTGPLTNEKLFF.

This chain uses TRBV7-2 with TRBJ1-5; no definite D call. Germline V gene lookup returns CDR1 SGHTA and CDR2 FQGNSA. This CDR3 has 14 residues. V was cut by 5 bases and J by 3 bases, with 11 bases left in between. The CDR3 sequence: CASSPEGPNQPQHF. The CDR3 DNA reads TGTGCCAGCAGCCCTGAGGGTCCCAATCAGCCCCAGCATTTT.

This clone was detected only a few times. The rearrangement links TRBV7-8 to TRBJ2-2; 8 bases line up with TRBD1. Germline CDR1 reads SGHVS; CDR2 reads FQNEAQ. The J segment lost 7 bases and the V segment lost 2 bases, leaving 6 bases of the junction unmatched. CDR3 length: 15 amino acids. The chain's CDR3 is CASSLNDRGGGELFF. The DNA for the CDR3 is TGTGCCAGCAGCTTAAACGACAGGGGAGGCGGGGAGCTGTTTTTT.

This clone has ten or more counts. In DNA, the CDR3 is TGTGCCAGTGTTGCGGCTGCGAACACTGAAGCTTTCTTT. Protein sequence: CASVAAANTEAFF. This sequence joins TRBV6-5 and TRBJ1-1; the D is unclear. Germline V gene lookup returns CDR1 MNHEY and CDR2 SVGAGI. This CDR3 contains 13 residues. The V and J ends lost 9 bases and 1 base respectively, with 12 bases between them.

The CDR3 DNA reads as TGTGCCAGCTCAGCCTCAGGGGACAATTCACCCCTCCACTTT. Translated, it gives CASSASGDNSPLHF. This chain links TRBV18 with TRBJ1-6; weak D call: TRBD1 (6 bases). The CDR3 totals 14 residues. V was trimmed by 5 bases and J by 7 bases, leaving 12 bases between them. Germline CDR1 and CDR2: KGHSH and LQKENI.

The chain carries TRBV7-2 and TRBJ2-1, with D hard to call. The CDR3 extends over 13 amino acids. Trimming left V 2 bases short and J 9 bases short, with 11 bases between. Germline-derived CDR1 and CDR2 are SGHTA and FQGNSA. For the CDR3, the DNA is TGTGCCAGCAGCTTAATTAGCCGTATTGAGCAGTTCTTC. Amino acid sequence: CASSLISRIEQFF.

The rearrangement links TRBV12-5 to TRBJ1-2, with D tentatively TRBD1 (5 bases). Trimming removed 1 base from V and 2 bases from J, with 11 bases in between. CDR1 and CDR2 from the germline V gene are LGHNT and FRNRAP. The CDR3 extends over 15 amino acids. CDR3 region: CASGLGDLANYGYTF. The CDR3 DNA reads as TGTGCTAGTGGTTTGGGGGACTTAGCGAACTATGGCTACACCTTC. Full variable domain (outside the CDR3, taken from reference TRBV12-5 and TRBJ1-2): DARVTQTPRHKVTEMGQEVTMRCQPILGHNTVFWYRQTMMQGLELLAYFRNRAPLDDSGMPKDRFSAEMPDATLATLKIQPSEPRDSAVYFCASGLGDLANYGYTFGSGTRLTVV.

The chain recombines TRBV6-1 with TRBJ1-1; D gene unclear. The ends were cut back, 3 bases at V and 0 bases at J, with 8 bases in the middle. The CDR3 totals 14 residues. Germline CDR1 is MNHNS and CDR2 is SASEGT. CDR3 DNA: TGTGCCAGCAGTGAGTACAGCCTGAACACTGAAGCTTTCTTT. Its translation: CASSEYSLNTEAFF.

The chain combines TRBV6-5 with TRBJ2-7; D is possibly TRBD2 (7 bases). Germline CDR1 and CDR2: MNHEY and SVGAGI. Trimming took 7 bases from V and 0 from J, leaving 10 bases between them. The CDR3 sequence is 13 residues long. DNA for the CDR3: TGTGCCAGCAACCGGGGGGCCTCCTACGAGCAGTACTTC. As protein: CASNRGASYEQYF.

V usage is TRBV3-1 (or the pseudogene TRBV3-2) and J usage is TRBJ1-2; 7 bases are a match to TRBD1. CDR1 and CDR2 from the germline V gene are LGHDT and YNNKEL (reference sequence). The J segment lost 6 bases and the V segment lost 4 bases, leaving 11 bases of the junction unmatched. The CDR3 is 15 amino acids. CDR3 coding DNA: TGTGCCAGCAGCCCCAGGACAGGAATACGCCATGGCTACACCTTC. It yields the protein CASSPRTGIRHGYTF.

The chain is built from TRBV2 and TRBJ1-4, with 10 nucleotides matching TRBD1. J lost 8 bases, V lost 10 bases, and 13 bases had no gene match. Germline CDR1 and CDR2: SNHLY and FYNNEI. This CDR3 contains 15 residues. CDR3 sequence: CAIRGRDRGKEKLFF. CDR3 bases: TGTGCCATCAGGGGCCGGGACAGGGGCAAAGAAAAACTGTTTTTT.